A selection of T cell receptor beta chains follows, all from one sample in a study of CD8 T cells in ankylosing spondylitis. TCRdb reprocessed the 5' RACE reads with MiXCR, giving one entry per CDR3 protein. In the table there are hundreds of thousands of distinct CDR3 sequences, 20% of which are singletons. Sequencing input: blood, either unsorted or a sorted T cell fraction (not recorded which). These receptors came from a male donor with ankylosing spondylitis or in good health (not recorded which). The conserved cysteine and the conserved F or W are not part of the CDR3 here.

V gene	CDR3 protein
TRBV12-3/TRBV12-4	ASSLYGAGEEKLF
TRBV10-3	AISGPGQDGNEQF
TRBV3-1	ASSQALGLTGELF
TRBV5-1	ASSTVASGTYDEQF
TRBV5-1	ASSLEDGAGELF
TRBV29-1	SVAQGDEQF
TRBV12-3/TRBV12-4	ASSPRTSLHNEQF
TRBV20-1	SAIEAKFSSPLH
TRBV27	ASSYRRDRDYYGYT
TRBV7-2	ASSRGTRSITDTQY
TRBV20-1	SAPPIGLTQETQY
TRBV5-1	ASSLTGGNYNEQF
TRBV14	ASSQVSSRGETQY
TRBV12-3/TRBV12-4	ASSSGVVNTEAF
TRBV5-1	ASSLTRDGYT
TRBV3-1	ASSQNRGGWNTQY
TRBV5-1	ASTTGTGGNIQY
TRBV12-3/TRBV12-4	ASSRWTGERSNQPQH
TRBV12-3/TRBV12-4	ASSFQGAAEKLF
TRBV5-1	ASSTDRGAGNSPLH
TRBV7-6	ASSLGRQLDTGELF
TRBV10-3	AISGERGFSADTQY
TRBV9	ASSVGQGGTEAF
TRBV6-1	ASRRTGSNQPQH
TRBV5-1	ASSLAGGENIQY
TRBV12-3/TRBV12-4	ASTVLAGGTDTQY
TRBV27	ASSYFYSYNEQF
TRBV5-6	ASSLFLLSGNTIY
TRBV12-3/TRBV12-4	ASSFEGGGLF